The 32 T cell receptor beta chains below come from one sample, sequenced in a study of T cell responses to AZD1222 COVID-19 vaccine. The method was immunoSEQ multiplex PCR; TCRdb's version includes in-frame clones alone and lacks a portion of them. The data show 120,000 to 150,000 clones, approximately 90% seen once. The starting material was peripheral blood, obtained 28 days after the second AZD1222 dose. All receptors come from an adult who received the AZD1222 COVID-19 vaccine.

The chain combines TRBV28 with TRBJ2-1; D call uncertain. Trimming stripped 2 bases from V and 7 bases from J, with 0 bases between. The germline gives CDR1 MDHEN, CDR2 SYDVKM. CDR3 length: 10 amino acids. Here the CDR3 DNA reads TGTGCCAGCAGTTTAAATGAGCAGTTCTTC. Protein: CASSLNEQFF. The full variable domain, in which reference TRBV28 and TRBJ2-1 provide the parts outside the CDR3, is DVKVTQSSRYLVKRTGEKVFLECVQDMDHENMFWYRQDPGLGLRLIYFSYDVKMKEKGDIPEGYSVSREKKERFSLILESASTNQTSMYLCASSLNEQFFGPGTRLTVL.

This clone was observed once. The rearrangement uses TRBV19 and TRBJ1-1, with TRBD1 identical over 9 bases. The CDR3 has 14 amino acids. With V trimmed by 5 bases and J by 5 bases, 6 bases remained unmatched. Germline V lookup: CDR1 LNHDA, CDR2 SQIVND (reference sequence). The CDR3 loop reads CASSADRGGTEAFF. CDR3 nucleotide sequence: TGTGCCAGTAGTGCAGACAGGGGGGGAACTGAAGCTTTCTTT.

The CDR3 loop reads CASSPRQGLYEQYF. CDR3 bases: TGTGCCAGCTCACCCCGACAGGGGCTCTACGAGCAGTACTTC. This rearrangement joins TRBV18 to TRBJ2-7; 8 bases agree with TRBD1. The V segment lost 3 bases and the J segment 3 bases; nucleotides outside the gene matches: 4. This CDR3 has 14 residues. Germline V gene lookup returns CDR1 KGHSH and CDR2 LQKENI.

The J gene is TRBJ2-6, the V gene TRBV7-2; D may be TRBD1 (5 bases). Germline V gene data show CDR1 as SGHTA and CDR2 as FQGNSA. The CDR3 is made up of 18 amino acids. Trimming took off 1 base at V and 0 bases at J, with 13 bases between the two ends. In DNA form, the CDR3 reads TGTGCCAGCAGCTTAGGGGGTCAGGGAAGCTCTGGGGCCAACGTCCTGACTTTC. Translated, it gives CASSLGGQGSSGANVLTF.

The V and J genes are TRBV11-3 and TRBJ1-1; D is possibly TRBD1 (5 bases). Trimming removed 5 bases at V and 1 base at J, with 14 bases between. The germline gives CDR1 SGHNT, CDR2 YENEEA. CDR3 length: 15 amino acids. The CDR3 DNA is TGTGCCAGCAGCGCATTCCGGGGACCGAACACTGAAGCTTTCTTT. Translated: CASSAFRGPNTEAFF.

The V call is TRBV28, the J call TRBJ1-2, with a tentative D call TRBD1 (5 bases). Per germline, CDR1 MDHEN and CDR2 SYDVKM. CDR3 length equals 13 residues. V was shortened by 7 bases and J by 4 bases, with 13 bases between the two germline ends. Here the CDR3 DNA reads TGTGCCAGCACCCTGGGGCATTTCTATGGCTACACCTTC. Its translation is CASTLGHFYGYTF.

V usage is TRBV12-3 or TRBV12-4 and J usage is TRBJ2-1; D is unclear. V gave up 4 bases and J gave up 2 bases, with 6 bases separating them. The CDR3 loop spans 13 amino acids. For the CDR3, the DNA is TGTGCCAGCAGTTGGGCCACCTACAATGAGCAGTTCTTC. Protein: CASSWATYNEQFF.

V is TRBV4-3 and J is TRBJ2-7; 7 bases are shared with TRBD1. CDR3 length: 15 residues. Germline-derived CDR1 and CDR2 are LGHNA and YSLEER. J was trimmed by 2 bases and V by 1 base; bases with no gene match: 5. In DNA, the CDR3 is TGCGCCAGCAGCCAAGGACAGGGTATCGCCTACGAGCAGTACTTC. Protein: CASSQGQGIAYEQYF.

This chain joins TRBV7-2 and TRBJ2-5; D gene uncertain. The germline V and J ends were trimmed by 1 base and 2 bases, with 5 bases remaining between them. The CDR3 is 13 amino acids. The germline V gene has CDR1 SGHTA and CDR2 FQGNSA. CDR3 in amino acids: CASSLGGQETQYF. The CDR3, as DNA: TGTGCCAGCAGCTTAGGGGGTCAAGAGACCCAGTACTTC.

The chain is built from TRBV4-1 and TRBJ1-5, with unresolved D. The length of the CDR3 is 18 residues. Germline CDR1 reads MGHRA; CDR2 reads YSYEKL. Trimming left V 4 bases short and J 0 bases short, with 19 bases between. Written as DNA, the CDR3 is TGCGCCAGCAGCCGAAAGATCGAAGGAGGTTATAGCAATCAGCCCCAGCATTTT. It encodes CASSRKIEGGYSNQPQHF.

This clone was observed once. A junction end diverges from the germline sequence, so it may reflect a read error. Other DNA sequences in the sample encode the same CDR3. The CDR3 bases are TGTGCCAGTAGTTTAACCTACGAGCAGTACTTC. Translation: CASSLTYEQYF. V usage is TRBV28 and J usage is TRBJ2-7, with no clear D. This CDR3 region has 11 residues. In germline, CDR1 is MDHEN, CDR2 SYDVKM.

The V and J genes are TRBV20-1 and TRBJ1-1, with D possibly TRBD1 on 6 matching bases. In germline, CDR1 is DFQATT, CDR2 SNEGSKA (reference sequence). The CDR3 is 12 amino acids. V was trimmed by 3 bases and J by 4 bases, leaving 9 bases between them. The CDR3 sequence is CSASIRGTEAFF. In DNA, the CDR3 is TGCAGTGCTAGTATCAGGGGCACTGAAGCTTTCTTT.

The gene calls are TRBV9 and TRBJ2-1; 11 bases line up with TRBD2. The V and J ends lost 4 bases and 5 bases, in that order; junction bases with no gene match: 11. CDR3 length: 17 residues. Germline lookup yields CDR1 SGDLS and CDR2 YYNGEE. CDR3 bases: TGTGCCAGCAGCCCCCTTGGGGGGACTAGCGGAGACAATGAGCAGTTCTTC. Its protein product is CASSPLGGTSGDNEQFF. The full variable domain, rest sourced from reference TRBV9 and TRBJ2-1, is DSGVTQTPKHLITATGQRVTLRCSPRSGDLSVYWYQQSLDQGLQFLIQYYNGEERAKGNILERFSAQQFPDLHSELNLSSLELGDSALYFCASSPLGGTSGDNEQFFGPGTRLTVL.

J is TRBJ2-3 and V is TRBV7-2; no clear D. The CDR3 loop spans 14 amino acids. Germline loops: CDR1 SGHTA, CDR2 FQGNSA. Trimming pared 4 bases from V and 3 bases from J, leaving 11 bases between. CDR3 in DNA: TGTGCCAGCAGCTCTCTGACCCTAACAGATACGCAGTATTTT. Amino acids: CASSSLTLTDTQYF.

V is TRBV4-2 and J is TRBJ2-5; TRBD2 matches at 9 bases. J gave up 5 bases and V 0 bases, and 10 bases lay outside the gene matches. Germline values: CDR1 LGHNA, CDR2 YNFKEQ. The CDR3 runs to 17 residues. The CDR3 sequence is CASSQDVAGGPWETQYF. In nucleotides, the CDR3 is TGTGCCAGCAGCCAAGATGTCGCGGGAGGGCCATGGGAGACCCAGTACTTC.

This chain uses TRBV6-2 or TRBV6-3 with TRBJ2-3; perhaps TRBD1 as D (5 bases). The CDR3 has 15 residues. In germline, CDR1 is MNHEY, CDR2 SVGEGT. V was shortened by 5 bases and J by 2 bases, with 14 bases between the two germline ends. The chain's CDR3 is CASSQDSELTDTQYF. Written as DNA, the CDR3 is TGTGCCAGCAGTCAAGACAGTGAACTCACAGATACGCAGTATTTT.

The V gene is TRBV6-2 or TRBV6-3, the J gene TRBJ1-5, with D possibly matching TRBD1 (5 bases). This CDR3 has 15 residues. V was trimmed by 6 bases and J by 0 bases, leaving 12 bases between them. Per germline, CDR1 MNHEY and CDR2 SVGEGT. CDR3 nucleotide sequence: TGTGCCAGCAGCATTCCGACAGTTAGCAATCAGCCCCAGCATTTT. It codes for CASSIPTVSNQPQHF.

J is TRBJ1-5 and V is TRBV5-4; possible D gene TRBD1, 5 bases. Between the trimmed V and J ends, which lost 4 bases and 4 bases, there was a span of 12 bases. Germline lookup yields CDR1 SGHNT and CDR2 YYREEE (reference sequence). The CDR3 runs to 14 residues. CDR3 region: CASSDGGGNQPQHF. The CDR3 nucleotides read TGTGCCAGCAGCGATGGGGGGGGAAATCAGCCCCAGCATTTT.

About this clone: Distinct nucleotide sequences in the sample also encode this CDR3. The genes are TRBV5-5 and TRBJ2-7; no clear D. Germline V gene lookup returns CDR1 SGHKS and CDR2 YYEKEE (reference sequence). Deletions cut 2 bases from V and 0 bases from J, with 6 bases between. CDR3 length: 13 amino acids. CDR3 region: CASSFGYSYEQYF. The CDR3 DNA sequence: TGTGCCAGCAGCTTTGGCTACTCCTACGAGCAGTACTTC.

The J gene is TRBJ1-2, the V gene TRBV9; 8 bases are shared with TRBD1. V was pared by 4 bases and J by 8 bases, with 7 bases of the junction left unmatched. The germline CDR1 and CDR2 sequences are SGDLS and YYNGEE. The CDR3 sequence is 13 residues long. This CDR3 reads CASSSGGAYGYTF. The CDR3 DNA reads TGTGCCAGCAGCTCAGGGGGCGCTTACGGCTACACCTTC.

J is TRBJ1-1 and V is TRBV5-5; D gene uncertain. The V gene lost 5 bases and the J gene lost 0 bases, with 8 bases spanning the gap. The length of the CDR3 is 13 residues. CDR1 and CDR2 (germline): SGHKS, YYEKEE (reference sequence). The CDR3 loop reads CASSPALNTEAFF. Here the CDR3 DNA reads TGTGCCAGCAGTCCCGCCTTGAACACTGAAGCTTTCTTT.

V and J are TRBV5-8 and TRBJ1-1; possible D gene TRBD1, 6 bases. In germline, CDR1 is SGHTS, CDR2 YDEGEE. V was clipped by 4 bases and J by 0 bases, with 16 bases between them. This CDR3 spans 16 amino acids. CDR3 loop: CASSPTTGDLNTEAFF. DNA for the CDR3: TGTGCCAGCAGCCCGACGACAGGAGACCTGAACACTGAAGCTTTCTTT.

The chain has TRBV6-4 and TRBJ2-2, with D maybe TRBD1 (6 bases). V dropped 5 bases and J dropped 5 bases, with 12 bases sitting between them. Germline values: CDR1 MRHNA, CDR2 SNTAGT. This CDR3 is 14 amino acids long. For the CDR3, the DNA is TGTGCCAGCAGTCCTGAGGGGGTGACCGGGGAGCTGTTTTTT. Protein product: CASSPEGVTGELFF.

The DNA of the CDR3 is TGTGCCTGGCTAGGGACCAAAAACATTCAGTACTTC. It yields the protein CAWLGTKNIQYF. The chain combines TRBV30 with TRBJ2-4; D unresolved. Germline CDR1 GTSNPN, CDR2 SVGIG (reference sequence). Between the trimmed V and J ends, which lost 5 bases and 2 bases, there was a span of 7 bases. This CDR3 has 12 amino acids.

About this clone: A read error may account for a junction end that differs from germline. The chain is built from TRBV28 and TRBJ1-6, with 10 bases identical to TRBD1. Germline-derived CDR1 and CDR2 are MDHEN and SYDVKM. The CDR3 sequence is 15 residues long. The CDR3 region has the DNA TGTGCCAGCAGTACGGGACAGGGGTATAGTTCACCCCTCCACTTT. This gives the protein CASSTGQGYSSPLHF.

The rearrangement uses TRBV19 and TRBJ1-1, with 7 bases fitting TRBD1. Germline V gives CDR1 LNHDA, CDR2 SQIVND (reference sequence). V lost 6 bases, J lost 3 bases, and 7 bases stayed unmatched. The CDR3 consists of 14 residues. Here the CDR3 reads CASRTDRPYTEAFF. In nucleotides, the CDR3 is TGTGCCAGTAGAACGGACAGGCCTTACACTGAAGCTTTCTTT.

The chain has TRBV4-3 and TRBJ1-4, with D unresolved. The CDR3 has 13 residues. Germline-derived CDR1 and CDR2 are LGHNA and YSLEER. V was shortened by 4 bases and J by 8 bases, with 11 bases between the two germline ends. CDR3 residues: CASSRRRAEKLFF. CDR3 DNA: TGCGCCAGCAGCCGTAGACGGGCGGAAAAACTGTTTTTT.

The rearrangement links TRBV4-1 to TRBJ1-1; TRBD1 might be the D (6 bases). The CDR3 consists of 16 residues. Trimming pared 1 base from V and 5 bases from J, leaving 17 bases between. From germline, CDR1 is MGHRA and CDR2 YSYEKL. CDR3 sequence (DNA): TGCGCCAGCAGCCAAGGGGGGGGCAGTCTTATGACTGAAGCTTTCTTT. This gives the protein CASSQGGGSLMTEAFF.

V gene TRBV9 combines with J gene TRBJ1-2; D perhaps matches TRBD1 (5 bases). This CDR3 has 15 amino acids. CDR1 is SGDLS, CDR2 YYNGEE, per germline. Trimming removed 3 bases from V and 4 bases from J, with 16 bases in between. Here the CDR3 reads CASSAHSGEGYGYTF. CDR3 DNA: TGTGCCAGCAGCGCCCACTCGGGGGAGGGCTATGGCTACACCTTC.

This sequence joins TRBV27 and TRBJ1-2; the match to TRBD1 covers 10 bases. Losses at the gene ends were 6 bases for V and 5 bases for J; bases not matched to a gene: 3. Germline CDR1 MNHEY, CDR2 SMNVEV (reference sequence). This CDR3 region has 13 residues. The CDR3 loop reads CASSPGQGYGYTF. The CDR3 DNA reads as TGTGCCAGCAGCCCGGGACAGGGGTATGGCTACACCTTC.

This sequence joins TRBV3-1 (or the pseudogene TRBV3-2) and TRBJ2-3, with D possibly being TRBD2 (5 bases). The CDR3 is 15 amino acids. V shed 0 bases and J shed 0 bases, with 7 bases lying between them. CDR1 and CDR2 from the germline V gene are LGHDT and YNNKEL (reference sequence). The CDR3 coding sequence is TGTGCCAGCAGCCAAGATCGGACTAGCACAGATACGCAGTATTTT. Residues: CASSQDRTSTDTQYF.

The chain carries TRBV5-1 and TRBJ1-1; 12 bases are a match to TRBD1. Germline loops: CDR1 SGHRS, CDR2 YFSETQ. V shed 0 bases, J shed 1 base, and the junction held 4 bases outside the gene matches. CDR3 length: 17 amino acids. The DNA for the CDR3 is TGCGCCAGCAGCTTGGCAGGGACAGGGGGCGAGAACACTGAAGCTTTCTTT. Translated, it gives CASSLAGTGGENTEAFF.